Each of the 8 T cell receptor beta chains below was sequenced from the same sample in a study of Graves' ophthalmopathy and Graves' hyperthyroidism. For repertoire sequencing, the TCR beta CDR3 regions were amplified from RNA transcripts. In the first round, RT-PCR was carried out with HTBI primers, and a multiplex PCR formed the second round. TCRdb used MiXCR to reprocess the multiplex PCR reads, holding one entry per CDR3 protein. This table holds over 650,000 distinct CDR3 sequences, over 40% found once. Sequenced material: peripheral blood. Receptors were obtained from an adult man with Graves' ophthalmopathy.

This sequence joins TRBV5-1 and TRBJ1-1; D gene unclear. The CDR3 sequence is 15 residues long. The V and J ends lost 6 bases and 0 bases respectively, with 15 bases between them. Per the germline V gene, CDR1 is SGHRS and CDR2 is YFSETQ. As DNA, the CDR3 is TGCGCCAGCAACCTCAGGTCCCCGGTGAACACTGAAGCTTTCTTT. Its translation is CASNLRSPVNTEAFF.

This chain connects TRBV10-3 to TRBJ1-5, with TRBD1 as a possible D gene (5 bases). With 1 base removed from V and 14 bases from J, the gap between germline ends came to 12 bases. This CDR3 spans 12 amino acids. CDR1 is ENHRY and CDR2 is SYGVKD in the germline V gene. CDR3 amino acids: CAISEFYGDEHF. The CDR3 DNA reads as TGTGCCATCAGTGAGTTCTACGGGGACGAGCATTTT.

This sequence joins TRBV20-1 and TRBJ2-7, with 9 positions matching TRBD2. With V trimmed by 1 base and J by 3 bases, 4 bases remained unmatched. In germline, CDR1 is DFQATT, CDR2 SNEGSKA (reference sequence). The CDR3 is 14 amino acids. CDR3 sequence reads: CSARARTSVYEQYF. The CDR3 DNA reads TGCAGTGCTAGAGCAAGGACTAGCGTCTACGAGCAGTACTTC.

About this clonotype: One end of the junction fails to match germline, which may point to a read error. The chain couples TRBV25-1 to TRBJ2-1; the match to TRBD1 covers 7 bases. CDR1 and CDR2 (germline): MGHDK, SYGVNS. CDR3 length: 13 amino acids. Here the CDR3 DNA reads TGCGCCAGCAGCGTCGGACAGGACAATGAGCAGTTCTTC. As protein: CASSVGQDNEQFF.

This clonotype was counted ten times or more. The V and J genes are TRBV5-1 and TRBJ2-2; 13 bases agree with TRBD2. The germline CDR1 and CDR2 sequences are SGHRS and YFSETQ. V lost 4 bases and J lost 7; bases outside the gene matches: 7. This CDR3 is 16 amino acids long. In DNA form, the CDR3 reads TGCGCCAGCAGCCTACTAGCGGGAGGGCCTGACGGGGAGCTGTTTTTT. Residues: CASSLLAGGPDGELFF.

V usage is TRBV4-1 and J usage is TRBJ1-4, with a possible D match to TRBD1 (6 bases). Per germline, CDR1 MGHRA and CDR2 YSYEKL. With 4 bases removed from V and 8 bases from J, the gap between germline ends came to 11 bases. CDR3 length equals 13 residues. The CDR3 spells CASSRQVEEKLFF. The CDR3 DNA sequence: TGCGCCAGCAGCCGACAGGTCGAAGAAAAACTGTTTTTT.

The DNA of the CDR3 is TGTGCCACCAACGGGGGAAGTTCGGCGGGGGAGCTGTTTTTT. It translates to CATNGGSSAGELFF. The V and J genes are TRBV10-3 and TRBJ2-2; a weak D match, TRBD2 (6 bases). This CDR3 is built from 14 residues. The germline V gene encodes CDR1 ENHRY and CDR2 SYGVKD. Trimming took off 10 bases at V and 8 bases at J, with 20 bases between the two ends.

The chain joins TRBV6-1 to TRBJ2-7; weak D call: TRBD2 (6 bases). Between the trimmed V and J ends, which lost 4 bases and 5 bases, there was a span of 9 bases. The CDR3 consists of 12 residues. CDR1 MNHNS and CDR2 SASEGT come from the germline V gene. The CDR3 DNA sequence: TGTGCCAGCAGTGGAAGGAGGGACGAGCAGTACTTC. It specifies CASSGRRDEQYF.